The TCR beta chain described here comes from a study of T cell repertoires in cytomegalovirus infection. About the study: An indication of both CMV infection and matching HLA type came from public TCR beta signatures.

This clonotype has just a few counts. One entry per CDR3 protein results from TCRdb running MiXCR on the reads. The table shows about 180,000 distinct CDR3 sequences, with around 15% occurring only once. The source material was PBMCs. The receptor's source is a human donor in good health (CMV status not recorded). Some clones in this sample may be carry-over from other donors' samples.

CDR3 residues: CASSWGVQDYGYTF. As DNA, the CDR3 is TGTGCCAGCAGCTGGGGGGTGCAGGACTATGGCTACACCTTC. The rearrangement joins TRBV5-4 to TRBJ1-2; D may be TRBD1 (5 bases). The CDR3 is made up of 14 amino acids. The V gene's germline CDR1 is SGHNT and CDR2 YYREEE (reference sequence). Between the trimmed V and J ends, which lost 3 bases and 3 bases, there was a span of 12 bases.